The following is a T cell receptor (beta chain) sequence with its context. This sample is part of a study of blood T cells in healthy people across ages. Per germline, CDR1 SGHTA and CDR2 FQGTGA. CDR3 length equals 14 residues. With 3 bases removed from V and 2 bases from J, the gap between germline ends came to 8 bases. Sample-barcoded 5' priming and a J-beta primer mix drove a second PCR of about 7 to 12 cycles. Each CDR3 protein is one row after TCRdb ran MiXCR on the 5' RACE reads. The sample consists of around 800,000 distinct CDR3 sequences, around 24% of them appearing once. The sample was also reused in another study, on T cells of mothers and their children. This second study says: Each child contributed about 3 million TCR beta CDR3 reads, while each mother contributed over 8 million. The analysis detected no persistent microchimeric T cell clones.

The TCR originated in a boy aged 5-17 years in good health. The sample comprised blood. This chain connects TRBV7-3 to TRBJ2-1; no reliable D call. For the CDR3, the DNA is TGTGCCAGCAGCTTGGGCCTCCCCTACAATGAGCAGTTCTTC. This sequence encodes CASSLGLPYNEQFF.